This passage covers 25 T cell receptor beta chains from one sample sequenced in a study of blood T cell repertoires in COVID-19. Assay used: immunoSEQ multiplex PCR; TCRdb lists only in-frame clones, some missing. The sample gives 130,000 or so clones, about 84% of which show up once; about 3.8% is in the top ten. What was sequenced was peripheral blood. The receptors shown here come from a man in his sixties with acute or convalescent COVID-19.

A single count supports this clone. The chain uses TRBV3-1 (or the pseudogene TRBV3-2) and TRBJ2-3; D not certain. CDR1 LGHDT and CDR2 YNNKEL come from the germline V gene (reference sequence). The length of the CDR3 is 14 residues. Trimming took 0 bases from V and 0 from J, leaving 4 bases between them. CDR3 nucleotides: TGTGCCAGCAGCCAAGACACTAGCACAGATACGCAGTATTTT. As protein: CASSQDTSTDTQYF.

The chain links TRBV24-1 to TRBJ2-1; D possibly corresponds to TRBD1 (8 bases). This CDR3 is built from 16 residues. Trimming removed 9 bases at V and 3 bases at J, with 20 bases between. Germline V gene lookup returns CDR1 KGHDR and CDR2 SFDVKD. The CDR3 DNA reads TGTGCCACCGGATATTCAAACAGGGGGGGCTACAATGAGCAGTTCTTC. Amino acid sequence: CATGYSNRGGYNEQFF.

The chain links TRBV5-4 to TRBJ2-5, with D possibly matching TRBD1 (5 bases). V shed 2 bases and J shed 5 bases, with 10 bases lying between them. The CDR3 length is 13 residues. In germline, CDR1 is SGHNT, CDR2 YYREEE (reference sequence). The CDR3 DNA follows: TGTGCCAGCAGCTTAAGGGGCGATGAGACCCAGTACTTC. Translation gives CASSLRGDETQYF.

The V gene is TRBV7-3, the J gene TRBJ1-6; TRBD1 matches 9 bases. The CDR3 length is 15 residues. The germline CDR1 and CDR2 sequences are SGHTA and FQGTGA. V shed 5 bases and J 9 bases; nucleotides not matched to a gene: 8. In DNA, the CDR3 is TGTGCCAGCAGCCCCTCCGGGACAGGGAGTTCACCCCTCCACTTT. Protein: CASSPSGTGSSPLHF. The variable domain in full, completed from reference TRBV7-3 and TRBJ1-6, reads GAGVSQTPSNKVTEKGKYVELRCDPISGHTALYWYRQSLGQGPEFLIYFQGTGAADDSGLPNDRFFAVRPEGSVSTLKIQRTERGDSAVYLCASSPSGTGSSPLHFGNGTRLTVT.

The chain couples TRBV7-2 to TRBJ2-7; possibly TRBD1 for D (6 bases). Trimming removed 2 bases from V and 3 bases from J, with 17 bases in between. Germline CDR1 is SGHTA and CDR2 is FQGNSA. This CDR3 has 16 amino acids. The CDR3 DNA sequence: TGTGCCAGCAGCTTATCGGGGAACAGGGCTAACTACGAGCAGTACTTC. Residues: CASSLSGNRANYEQYF.

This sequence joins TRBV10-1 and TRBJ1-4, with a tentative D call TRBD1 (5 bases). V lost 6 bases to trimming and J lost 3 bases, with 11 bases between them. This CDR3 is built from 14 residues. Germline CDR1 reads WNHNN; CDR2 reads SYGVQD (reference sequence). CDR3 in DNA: TGCGCCAGCAGGGGGGAGGGCCCTAATGAAAAACTGTTTTTT. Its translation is CASRGEGPNEKLFF.

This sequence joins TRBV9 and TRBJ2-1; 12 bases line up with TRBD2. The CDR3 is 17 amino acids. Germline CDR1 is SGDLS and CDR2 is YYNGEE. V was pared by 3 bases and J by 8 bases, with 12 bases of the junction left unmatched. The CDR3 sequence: CASSETLAGGPGDEQFF. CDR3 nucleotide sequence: TGTGCCAGCAGCGAAACCCTAGCGGGAGGGCCGGGGGATGAGCAGTTCTTC.

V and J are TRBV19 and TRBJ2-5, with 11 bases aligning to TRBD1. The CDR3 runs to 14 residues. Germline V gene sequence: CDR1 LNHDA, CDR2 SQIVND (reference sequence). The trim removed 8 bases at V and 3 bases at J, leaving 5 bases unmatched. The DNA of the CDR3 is TGTGCCAGTGATCCGGGACAGGGGGAAGAGACCCAGTACTTC. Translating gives CASDPGQGEETQYF.

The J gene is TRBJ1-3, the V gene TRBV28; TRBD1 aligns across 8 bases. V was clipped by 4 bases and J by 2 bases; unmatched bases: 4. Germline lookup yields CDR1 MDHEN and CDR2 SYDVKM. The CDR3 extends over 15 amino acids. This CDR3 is CASSSPQGAGNTIYF. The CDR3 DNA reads TGTGCCAGCAGTTCGCCACAGGGGGCTGGAAACACCATATATTTT. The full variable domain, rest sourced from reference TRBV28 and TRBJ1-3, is DVKVTQSSRYLVKRTGEKVFLECVQDMDHENMFWYRQDPGLGLRLIYFSYDVKMKEKGDIPEGYSVSREKKERFSLILESASTNQTSMYLCASSSPQGAGNTIYFGEGSWLTVV.

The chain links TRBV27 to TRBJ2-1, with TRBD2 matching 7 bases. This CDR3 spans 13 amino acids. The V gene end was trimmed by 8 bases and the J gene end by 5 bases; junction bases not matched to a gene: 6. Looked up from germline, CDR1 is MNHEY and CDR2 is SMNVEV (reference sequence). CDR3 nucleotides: TGTGCCAGCCAAGGGAGCGGGGACAATGAGCAGTTCTTC. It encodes CASQGSGDNEQFF.

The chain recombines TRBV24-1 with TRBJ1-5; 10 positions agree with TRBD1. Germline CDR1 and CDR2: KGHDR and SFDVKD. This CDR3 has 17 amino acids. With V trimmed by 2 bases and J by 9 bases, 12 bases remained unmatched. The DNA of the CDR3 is TGTGCCACCAGTGATTCTGGTAGGGACAGGGGTCGAGGGCCCCAGCATTTT. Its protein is CATSDSGRDRGRGPQHF.

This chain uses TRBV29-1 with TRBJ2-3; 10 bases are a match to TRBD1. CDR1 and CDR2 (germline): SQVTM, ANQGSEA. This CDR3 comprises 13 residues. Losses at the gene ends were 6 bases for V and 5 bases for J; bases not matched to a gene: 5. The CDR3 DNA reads TGCAGCGTCCGACAGGGGGCAGGAGATACGCAGTATTTT. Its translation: CSVRQGAGDTQYF.

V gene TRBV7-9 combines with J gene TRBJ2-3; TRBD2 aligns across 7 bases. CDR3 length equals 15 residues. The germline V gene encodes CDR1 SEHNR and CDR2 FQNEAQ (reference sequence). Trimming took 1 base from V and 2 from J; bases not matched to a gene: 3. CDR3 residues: CASSLGSGPTDTQYF. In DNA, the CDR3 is TGTGCCAGCAGCTTAGGTAGCGGGCCCACAGATACGCAGTATTTT.

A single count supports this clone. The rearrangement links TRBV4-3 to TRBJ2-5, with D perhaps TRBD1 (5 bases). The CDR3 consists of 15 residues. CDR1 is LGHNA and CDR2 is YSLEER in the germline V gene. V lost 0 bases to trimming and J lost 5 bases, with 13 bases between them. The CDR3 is CASSQDRGYEETQYF. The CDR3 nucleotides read TGCGCCAGCAGCCAAGATAGGGGATATGAGGAGACCCAGTACTTC.

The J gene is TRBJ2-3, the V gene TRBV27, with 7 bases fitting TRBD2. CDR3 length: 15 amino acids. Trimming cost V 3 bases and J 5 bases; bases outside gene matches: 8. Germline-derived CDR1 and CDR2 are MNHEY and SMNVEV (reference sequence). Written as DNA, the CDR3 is TGTGCCAGCAGTTTCAGCGGGAACAGAGGAGATACGCAGTATTTT. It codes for CASSFSGNRGDTQYF.

The CDR3 loop is CASSTPQQGQFF. For the CDR3, the DNA is TGTGCCAGCAGTACCCCCCAGCAGGGCCAGTTCTTC. The chain couples TRBV6-5 to TRBJ2-1; tentatively, D is TRBD1 (5 bases). Trimming pared 5 bases from V and 13 bases from J, leaving 15 bases between. The V gene's germline CDR1 is MNHEY and CDR2 SVGAGI. This CDR3 contains 12 residues.

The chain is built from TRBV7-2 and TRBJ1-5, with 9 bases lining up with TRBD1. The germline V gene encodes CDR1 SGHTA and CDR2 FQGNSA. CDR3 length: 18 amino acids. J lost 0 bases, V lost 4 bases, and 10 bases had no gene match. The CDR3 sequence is CASSSLRTGALSNQPQHF. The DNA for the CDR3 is TGTGCCAGCAGCTCCCTTAGGACAGGGGCTCTTAGCAATCAGCCCCAGCATTTT. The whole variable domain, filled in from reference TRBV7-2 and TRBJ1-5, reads GAGVSQSPSNKVTEKGKDVELRCDPISGHTALYWYRQSLGQGLEFLIYFQGNSAPDKSGLPSDRFSAERTGGSVSTLTIQRTQQEDSAVYLCASSSLRTGALSNQPQHFGDGTRLSIL.

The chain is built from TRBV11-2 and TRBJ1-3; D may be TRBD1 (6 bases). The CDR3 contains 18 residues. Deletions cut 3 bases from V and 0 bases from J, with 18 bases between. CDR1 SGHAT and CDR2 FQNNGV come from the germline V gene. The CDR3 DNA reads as TGTGCCAGCAGCTTTTACAAACCCAGCAGGGGCTCTGGAAACACCATATATTTT. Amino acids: CASSFYKPSRGSGNTIYF.

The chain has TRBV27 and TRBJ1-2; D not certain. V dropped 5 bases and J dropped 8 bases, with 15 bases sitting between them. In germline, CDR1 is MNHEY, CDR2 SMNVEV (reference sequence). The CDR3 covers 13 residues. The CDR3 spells CASSPSAGRGYTF. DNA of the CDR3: TGTGCCAGCAGTCCGTCCGCGGGAAGGGGCTACACCTTC.

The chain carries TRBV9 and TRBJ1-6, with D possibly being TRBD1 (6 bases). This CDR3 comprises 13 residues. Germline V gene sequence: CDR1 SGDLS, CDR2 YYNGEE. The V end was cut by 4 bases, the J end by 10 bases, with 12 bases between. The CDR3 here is CASSQTGYSPLHF. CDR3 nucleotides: TGTGCCAGCAGCCAAACAGGGTACTCACCCCTCCACTTT.

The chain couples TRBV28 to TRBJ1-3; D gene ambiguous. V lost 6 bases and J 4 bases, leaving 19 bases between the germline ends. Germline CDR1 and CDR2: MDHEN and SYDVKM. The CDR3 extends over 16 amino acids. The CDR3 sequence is CASSHDTFSGGNTIYF. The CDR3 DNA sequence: TGTGCCAGCAGCCATGACACGTTTTCGGGAGGAAACACCATATATTTT.

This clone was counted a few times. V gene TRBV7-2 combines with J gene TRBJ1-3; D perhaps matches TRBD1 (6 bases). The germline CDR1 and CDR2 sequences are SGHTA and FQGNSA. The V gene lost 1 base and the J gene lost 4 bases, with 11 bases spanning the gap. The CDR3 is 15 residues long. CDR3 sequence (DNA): TGTGCCAGCAGCTTAGGTTTAGGACAGGGAAACACCATATATTTT. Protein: CASSLGLGQGNTIYF.

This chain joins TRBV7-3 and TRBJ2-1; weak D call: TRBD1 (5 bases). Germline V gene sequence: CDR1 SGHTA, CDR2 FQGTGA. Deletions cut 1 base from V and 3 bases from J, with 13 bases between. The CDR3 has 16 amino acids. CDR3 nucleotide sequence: TGTGCCAGCAGCTTAATGGGCGCAGGGAACTACAATGAGCAGTTCTTC. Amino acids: CASSLMGAGNYNEQFF.

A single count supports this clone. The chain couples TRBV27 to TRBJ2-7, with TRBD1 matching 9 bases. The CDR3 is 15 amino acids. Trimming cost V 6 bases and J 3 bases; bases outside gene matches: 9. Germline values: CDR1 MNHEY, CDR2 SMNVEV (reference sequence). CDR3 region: CASSSRDRALYEQYF. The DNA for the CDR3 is TGTGCCAGCAGCTCCCGGGACAGGGCCCTCTACGAGCAGTACTTC.

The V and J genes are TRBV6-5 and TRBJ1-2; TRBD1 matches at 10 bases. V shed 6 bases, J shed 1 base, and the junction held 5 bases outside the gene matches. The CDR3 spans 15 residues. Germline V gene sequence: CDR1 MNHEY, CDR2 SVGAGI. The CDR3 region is CASRAGTGDNYGYTF. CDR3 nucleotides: TGTGCCAGCAGGGCCGGGACAGGGGATAACTATGGCTACACCTTC.